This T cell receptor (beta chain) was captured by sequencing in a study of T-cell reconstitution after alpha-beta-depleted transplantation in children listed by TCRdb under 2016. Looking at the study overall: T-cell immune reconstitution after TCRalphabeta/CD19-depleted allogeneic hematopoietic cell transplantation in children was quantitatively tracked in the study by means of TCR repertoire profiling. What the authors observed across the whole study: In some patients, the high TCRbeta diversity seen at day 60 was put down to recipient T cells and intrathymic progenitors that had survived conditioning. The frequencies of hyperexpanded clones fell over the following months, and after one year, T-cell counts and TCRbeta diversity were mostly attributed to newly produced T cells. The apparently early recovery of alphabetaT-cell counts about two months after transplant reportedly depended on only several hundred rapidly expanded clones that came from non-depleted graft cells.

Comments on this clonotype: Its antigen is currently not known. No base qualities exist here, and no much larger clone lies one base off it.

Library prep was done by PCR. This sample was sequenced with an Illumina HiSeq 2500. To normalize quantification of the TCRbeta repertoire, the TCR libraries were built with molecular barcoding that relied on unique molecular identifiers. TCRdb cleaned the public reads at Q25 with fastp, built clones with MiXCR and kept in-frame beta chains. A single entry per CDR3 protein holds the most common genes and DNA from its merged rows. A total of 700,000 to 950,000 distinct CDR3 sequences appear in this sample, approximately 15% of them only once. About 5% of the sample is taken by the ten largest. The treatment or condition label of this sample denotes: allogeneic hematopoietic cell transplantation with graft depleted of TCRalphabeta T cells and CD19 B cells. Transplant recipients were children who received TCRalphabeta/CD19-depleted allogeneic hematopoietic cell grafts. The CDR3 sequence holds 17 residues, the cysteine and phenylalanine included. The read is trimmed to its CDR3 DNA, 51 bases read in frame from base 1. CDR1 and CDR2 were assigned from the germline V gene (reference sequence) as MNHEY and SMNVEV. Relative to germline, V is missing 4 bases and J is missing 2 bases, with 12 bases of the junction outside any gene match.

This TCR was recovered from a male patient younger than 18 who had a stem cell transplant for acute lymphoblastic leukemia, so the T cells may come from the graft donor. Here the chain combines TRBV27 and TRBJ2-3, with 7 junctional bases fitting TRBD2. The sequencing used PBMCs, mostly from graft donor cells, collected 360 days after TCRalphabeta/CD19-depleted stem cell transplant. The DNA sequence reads TGTGCCAGCAGTTCCCTCCTGATAGCGGGTACCACAGATACGCAGTATTTT. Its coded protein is CASSSLLIAGTTDTQYF.